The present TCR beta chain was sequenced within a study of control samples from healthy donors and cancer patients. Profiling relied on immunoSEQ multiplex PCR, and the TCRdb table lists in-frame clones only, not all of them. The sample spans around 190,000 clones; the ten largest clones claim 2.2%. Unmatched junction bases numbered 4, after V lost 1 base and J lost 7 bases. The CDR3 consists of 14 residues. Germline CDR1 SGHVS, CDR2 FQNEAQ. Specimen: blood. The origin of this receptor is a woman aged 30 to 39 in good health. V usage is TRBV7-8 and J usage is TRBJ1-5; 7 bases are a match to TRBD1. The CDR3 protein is CASSLVDRDQPQHF. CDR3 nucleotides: TGTGCCAGCAGCTTAGTTGACAGGGACCAGCCCCAGCATTTT.